The TCR beta chain described here comes from a study of identifying expanded T cells in peripheral blood. The assay was immunoSEQ multiplex PCR, and TCRdb's table has in-frame clones only and misses some. The sample carries 100,000 to 150,000 clones, less than 90% recorded once. V was pared by 8 bases and J by 1 base, with 12 bases between. The CDR3 sequence is 14 residues long. CDR1 and CDR2 (germline): SNHLY, FYNNEI. This sequence joins TRBV2 and TRBJ1-5; D is perhaps TRBD1 (6 bases). Sequenced material: blood. The sequence came from a person aged 18-70 years in good health. The CDR3 bases are TGTGCCAGCTCTGAGCAGGGGAGCAATCAGCCCCAGCATTTT. It encodes CASSEQGSNQPQHF. The variable domain in full, completed from reference TRBV2 and TRBJ1-5, reads EPEVTQTPSHQVTQMGQEVILRCVPISNHLYFYWYRQILGQKVEFLVSFYNNEISEKSEIFDDQFSVERPDGSNFTLKIRSTKLEDSAMYFCASSEQGSNQPQHFGDGTRLSIL.